This T cell receptor (beta chain) was obtained from a study of T-cell reconstitution after alpha-beta-depleted transplantation in children. There are 14 residues in the CDR3. The ends were cut back, 0 bases at V and 2 bases at J, with 8 bases in the middle. The germline V gene encodes CDR1 LNHNV and CDR2 YYDKDF (reference sequence). For TCRbeta, the library was prepared with unique molecular identifiers. TCRdb redid the calling of the PCR reads with MiXCR, one entry per CDR3 protein. The sample lists some 290,000 distinct CDR3 sequences, 20% to 30% occurring once. This receptor was obtained from a male patient aged 10-17 years who had a stem cell transplant for acute lymphoblastic leukemia, so the T cells may come from the graft donor. The sequences come from PBMCs, mostly from graft donor cells, collected 180 days after TCRalphabeta/CD19-depleted stem cell transplant. This chain connects TRBV15 to TRBJ2-7, with D uncertain. The DNA of the CDR3 is TGTGCCACCAGCAGAGAGGCAGGTACCTACGAGCAGTACTTC. Translation: CATSREAGTYEQYF.